One and the same sample provided the 2 T cell receptor beta chains below, sequenced in a study of Ad26.COV2.S vaccination and SARS-CoV-2 variants. Assay: immunoSEQ multiplex PCR; the TCRdb copy retains only in-frame clones and omits some. The table records hundreds of thousands of clones, 92% of them present only once. Described treatment: around 19 received Ad26.COV2.S at low or high dose, single or two shots; 5 received placebo; per-sample allocation not given. After the first vaccine or placebo injection, samples were drawn on day 63. This sample comprised peripheral blood, obtained in a trial of Ad26.COV2.S vaccine versus placebo. The receptors derive from a person aged 18-60 years who received the Ad26.COV2.S COVID-19 vaccine or a placebo.

To note about this clone: Additional DNA sequences in this sample encode the identical CDR3. The chain carries TRBV7-8 and TRBJ1-1, with D unclear. The V and J ends lost 1 base and 1 base respectively, with 7 bases between them. The germline gives CDR1 SGHVS, CDR2 FQNEAQ. This CDR3 comprises 14 residues. The CDR3 bases are TGTGCCAGCAGCTTAGGGGGTCGGAACACTGAAGCTTTCTTT. Translation: CASSLGGRNTEAFF. The whole variable domain, remainder taken from reference TRBV7-8 and TRBJ1-1, is GAGVSQSPRYKVAKRGQDVALRCDPISGHVSLFWYQQALGQGPEFLTYFQNEAQLDKSGLPSDRFFAERPEGSVSTLKIQRTQQEDSAVYLCASSLGGRNTEAFFGQGTRLTVV.

The V gene is TRBV10-3, the J gene TRBJ2-7; D possibly corresponds to TRBD1 (5 bases). From germline, CDR1 is ENHRY and CDR2 SYGVKD. The CDR3 spans 14 residues. The V gene lost 5 bases and the J gene lost 3 bases, with 14 bases spanning the gap. Here the CDR3 reads CAISSPTVDYEQYF. In nucleotides, the CDR3 is TGTGCCATCAGTAGCCCGACAGTAGACTACGAGCAGTACTTC.